These 7 T cell receptor beta chains originate from one sample sequenced in a study of PD-1 blockade in classical Hodgkin lymphoma (dated by TCRdb to 2019 to 2021). Receptors were amplified or captured by the immunoSEQ multiplex PCR assay. Not all clones reach the TCRdb copy of this immuneACCESS table, which keeps in-frame sequences only. Checked studies attribute under half of the gap to unresolved V genes and leave the rest unexplained. Here the sample has 30,000 to 50,000 clones; 77% occur a single time. Around 10% of the sample goes to the ten largest clones. The meaning of the sample's time point label: cycle 4 day 1 (C4D1), after 6 weeks of nivolumab. Every trial patient had relapsed following autologous stem cell transplantation, and prior brentuximab vedotin exposure was what differed among cohorts A, B and C. The sequencing here drew on peripheral blood mononuclear cells (PBMCs), taken before the fourth cycle of nivolumab. Source of these receptors: a human donor with classical Hodgkin lymphoma.

The genes are TRBV6-5 and TRBJ2-7; 7 bases align to TRBD1. The germline gives CDR1 MNHEY, CDR2 SVGAGI. The trim removed 2 bases at V and 3 bases at J, leaving 4 bases unmatched. The CDR3 contains 14 residues. The CDR3 DNA reads as TGTGCCAGCAGTTACCAGGGGGTCGTCTACGAGCAGTACTTC. Protein product: CASSYQGVVYEQYF.

V is TRBV6-1 and J is TRBJ1-4; TRBD1 agrees at 10 bases. This CDR3 is built from 16 residues. Germline assignment: CDR1 MNHNS and CDR2 SASEGT. Losses at the gene ends were 1 base for V and 5 bases for J; bases not matched to a gene: 4. CDR3 nucleotide sequence: TGTGCCAGCAGTGAAGGGACAGGGGGTAGAAATGAAAAACTGTTTTTT. Protein product: CASSEGTGGRNEKLFF.

DNA for the CDR3: TGTGCCAGCAGTAAGAGAACGGATGGCTACACCTTC. Its translation: CASSKRTDGYTF. The rearrangement links TRBV6-5 to TRBJ1-2; D remains ambiguous. Per the germline V gene, CDR1 is MNHEY and CDR2 is SVGAGI. The V end lost 5 bases, the J end lost 6 bases, and 10 bases lay between the germline ends. The CDR3 runs to 12 residues.

The V call is TRBV11-2, the J call TRBJ2-3; D possibly corresponds to TRBD2 (5 bases). In germline, CDR1 is SGHAT, CDR2 FQNNGV. V lost 2 bases to trimming and J lost 7 bases, with 10 bases between them. The CDR3 sequence is 13 residues long. The CDR3 loop is CASSLSSGNTQYF. DNA for the CDR3: TGTGCCAGCAGCTTAAGTTCGGGGAATACGCAGTATTTT.

The rearrangement links TRBV4-1 to TRBJ2-7; the match to TRBD1 covers 8 bases. Germline CDR1 MGHRA, CDR2 YSYEKL. The CDR3 is 17 residues long. V gave up 1 base and J gave up 2 bases; unmatched junction bases: 10. The CDR3 DNA is TGCGCCAGCAGCCAAGGTGCCCTAGGACAGGGACCCTACGAGCAGTACTTC. It translates to CASSQGALGQGPYEQYF.

This clone is a singleton in its sample. V usage is TRBV11-3 and J usage is TRBJ1-2; 12 nucleotides agree with TRBD1. V gave up 2 bases and J gave up 4 bases; unmatched junction bases: 17. The V gene's germline CDR1 is SGHNT and CDR2 YENEEA. This CDR3 has 20 amino acids. CDR3 sequence: CASSLFKESGTGGYLYGYTF. CDR3 in DNA: TGTGCCAGCAGCTTATTTAAGGAGTCCGGGACAGGGGGCTACCTCTATGGCTACACCTTC.

The chain recombines TRBV7-2 with TRBJ2-5; TRBD2 matches at 7 bases. The CDR3 has 14 residues. The junction had 3 bases not matched to a gene; V was cut back by 0 bases and J by 5 bases. Germline loops: CDR1 SGHTA, CDR2 FQGNSA. CDR3 bases: TGTGCCAGCAGCTTAGCGGGGGGGATCGAGACCCAGTACTTC. As protein: CASSLAGGIETQYF. Filled out from reference TRBV7-2 and TRBJ2-5, the complete variable domain reads GAGVSQSPSNKVTEKGKDVELRCDPISGHTALYWYRQSLGQGLEFLIYFQGNSAPDKSGLPSDRFSAERTGGSVSTLTIQRTQQEDSAVYLCASSLAGGIETQYFGPGTRLLVL.